A selection of T cell receptor beta chains follows, all from one sample in a study of shared clonotypes between healthy human individuals. Some clones are missing from TCRdb's copy, which holds only in-frame ones; the method was immunoSEQ multiplex PCR. Among about 2.1 million clones listed, around 93% were seen once. The sequenced sample consisted of naive CD8+ T cells from PBMCs. Receptors originate from a man aged 18 to 29 in good health. Some clones in this sample may be carry-over from other donors' samples. Both conserved end residues are part of each CDR3. D genes are given only for firm matches. The size field is filled for only some rows; it gives once, few, many or a size class.

j_call v_call d_call clone_size cdr3_nt cdr3_aa
TRBJ1-2 TRBV5-1 - - TGCGCCAGCAGCTTGGAAACGACCTCCTTCTATGGCTACACCTTC CASSLETTSFYGYTF
TRBJ2-7 TRBV7-8 TRBD1 - TGTGCCAGCAGCTTAACCCGGGACAGGGTCGACGAGCAGTACTTC CASSLTRDRVDEQYF
TRBJ2-2 TRBV11-2 TRBD2 - TGTGCCAGCAGCTTAGATCAGGGGGGACTAGCGGATAACACCGGGGAGCTGTTTTTT CASSLDQGGLADNTGELFF
TRBJ2-1 TRBV19 TRBD2 once TGTGCCAGTAGTTGGACTAGCGGGAGGCCCTCCCACAATGAGCAGTTCTTC CASSWTSGRPSHNEQFF
TRBJ2-2 TRBV7-9 - few TGTGCCAGCAGGCGGGACACGAACACCGGGGAGCTGTTTTTT CASRRDTNTGELFF
TRBJ2-2 TRBV9 - - TGTGCCAGCAGCGCTCCAGCCGGGACCCACACCGGGGAGCTGTTTTTT CASSAPAGTHTGELFF
TRBJ2-1 TRBV12-2 - - TGTGCAAGTCAACGACTAGCGGGAGGGCCAGGTTCTCACAATGAGCAGTTCTTC CASQRLAGGPGSHNEQFF
TRBJ1-3 TRBV9 - - TGTGCCAGCAGCGGACTGAGAGACACCATATATTTT CASSGLRDTIYF
TRBJ2-3 TRBV27 - - TGTGCCAGCAGTTTTTTACAGCCCGGGGGCTCCACAGATACGCAGTATTTT CASSFLQPGGSTDTQYF
TRBJ2-7 TRBV6-5 TRBD1 - TGTGCCAGCAGTTACTGGACAGGGCGGACATACGAGCAGTACTTC CASSYWTGRTYEQYF
TRBJ2-2 TRBV4-3 - - TGCGCCAGCAGCCAAGAAGTGGATGACGGGGAGCTGTTTTTT CASSQEVDDGELFF
TRBJ2-7 TRBV14 - few TGTGCCAGCAGCCAAGGTTTCTACGAGCAGTACTTC CASSQGFYEQYF
TRBJ2-5 TRBV10-1 - - TGCGCCAGCAGGAGACTGGAAGTGGAGACCCAGTACTTC CASRRLEVETQYF
TRBJ1-2 TRBV29-1 - - TGCAGCGCGGACGAAGGGTTGGGGTACACCTTC CSADEGLGYTF
TRBJ2-7 TRBV5-4 TRBD2 - TGTGCCAGCAGCTTGAGGGGCGTCGGACTAGCGGGAGTGTTCCCCTACGAGCAGTACTTC CASSLRGVGLAGVFPYEQYF
TRBJ2-7 TRBV11-2 - - TGTGCCAGCAGCTTTGGGACGGCGGGCTACGAGCAGTACTTC CASSFGTAGYEQYF
TRBJ2-7 TRBV10-1 TRBD1 - TGCGCCAGCAGGGCCCTCGGGACAGGGGGCCGCGAGCAGTACTTC CASRALGTGGREQYF
TRBJ1-2 TRBV27 - - TGTGCCAGCACGGGGGGGGCAGGGAATGGCTACACCTTC CASTGGAGNGYTF
TRBJ1-1 TRBV28 - - TGTGCCAGCAGTTTAATCTCCACTGAAGCTTTCTTT CASSLISTEAFF
TRBJ2-7 TRBV15 - - TGTGCCACCAGCAGAGCTATACTAGCCGCTACCTACGAGCAGTACTTC CATSRAILAATYEQYF
TRBJ2-5 TRBV7-6 TRBD2 - TGTGCCAGCAGCTTAACTAGCGGTCTACAAGAGACCCAGTACTTC CASSLTSGLQETQYF
TRBJ2-7 TRBV27 - once TGTGCCAGCAGTTTAGATGGCACCCTCGAGCAGTACTTC CASSLDGTLEQYF
TRBJ2-2 TRBV7-9 - - TGTGCCAGCAGCTACCGCCTGTCCGGCCCCCACCCCGGGGAGCTGTTTTTT CASSYRLSGPHPGELFF
TRBJ2-1 TRBV19 TRBD2 - TGTGCCAGTAGTATATTAGCGGGAGAGATGAATGAGCAGTTCTTC CASSILAGEMNEQFF
TRBJ1-1 TRBV28 - - TGTGCCAGCAGGCTTGGGGGGTGGGACACTGAAGCTTTCTTT CASRLGGWDTEAFF
TRBJ2-2 TRBV7-3 TRBD1 - TGTGCCAGCATTTCGGACAGGGGAGCGGAGGCCTTGATCGGGGAGCTGTTTTTT CASISDRGAEALIGELFF
TRBJ2-7 TRBV9 TRBD1 - TGTGCCAGCAGCGGCCGGGACAGTGCCTTCTACGAGCAGTACTTC CASSGRDSAFYEQYF
TRBJ2-1 TRBV7-9 TRBD2 - TGTGCCAGCAGCTTAGAGCCAAGCGGGAGCGGCCCCCACAATGAGCAGTTCTTC CASSLEPSGSGPHNEQFF